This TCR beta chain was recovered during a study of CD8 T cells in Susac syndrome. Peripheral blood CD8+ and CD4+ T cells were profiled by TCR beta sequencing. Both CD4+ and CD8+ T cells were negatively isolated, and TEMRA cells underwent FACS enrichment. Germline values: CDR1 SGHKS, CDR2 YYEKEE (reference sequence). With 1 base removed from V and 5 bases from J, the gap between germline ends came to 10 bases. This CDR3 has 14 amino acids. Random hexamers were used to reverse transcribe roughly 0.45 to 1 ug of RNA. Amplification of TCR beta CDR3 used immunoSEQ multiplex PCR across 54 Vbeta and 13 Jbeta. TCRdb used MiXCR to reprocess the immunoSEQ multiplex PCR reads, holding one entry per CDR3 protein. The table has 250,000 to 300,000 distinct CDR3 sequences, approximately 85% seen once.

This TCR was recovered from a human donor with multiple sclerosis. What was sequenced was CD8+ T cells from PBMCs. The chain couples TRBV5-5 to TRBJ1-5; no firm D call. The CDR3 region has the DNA TGTGCCAGCAGCTTGTTCGGTCTGGATCAGCCCCAGCATTTT. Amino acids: CASSLFGLDQPQHF.